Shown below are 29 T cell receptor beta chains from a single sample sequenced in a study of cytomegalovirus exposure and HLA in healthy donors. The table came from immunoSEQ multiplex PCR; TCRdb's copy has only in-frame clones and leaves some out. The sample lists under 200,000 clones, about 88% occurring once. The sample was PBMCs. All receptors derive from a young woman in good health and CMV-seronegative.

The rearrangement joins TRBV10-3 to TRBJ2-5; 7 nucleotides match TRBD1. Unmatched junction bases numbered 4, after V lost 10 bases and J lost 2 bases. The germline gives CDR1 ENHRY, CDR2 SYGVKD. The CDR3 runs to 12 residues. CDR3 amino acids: CATGQLQETQYF. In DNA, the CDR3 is TGTGCCACGGGACAGCTACAAGAGACCCAGTACTTC.

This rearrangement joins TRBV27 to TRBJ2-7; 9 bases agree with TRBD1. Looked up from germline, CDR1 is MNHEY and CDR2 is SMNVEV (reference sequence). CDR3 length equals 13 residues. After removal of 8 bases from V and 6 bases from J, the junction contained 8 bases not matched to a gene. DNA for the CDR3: TGTGCCAGCTCGGGGACAGGGTTTGGCGAGCAGTACTTC. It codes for CASSGTGFGEQYF.

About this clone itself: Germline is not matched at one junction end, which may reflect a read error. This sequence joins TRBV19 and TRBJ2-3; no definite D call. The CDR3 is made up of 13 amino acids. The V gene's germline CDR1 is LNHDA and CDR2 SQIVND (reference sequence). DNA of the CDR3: TGTGCCACCTACCAGTACAGCACAGATATGCAGTATTTT. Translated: CATYQYSTDMQYF.

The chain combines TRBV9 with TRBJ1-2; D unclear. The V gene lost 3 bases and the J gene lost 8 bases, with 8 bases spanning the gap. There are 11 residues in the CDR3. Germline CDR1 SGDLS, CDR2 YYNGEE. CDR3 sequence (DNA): TGTGCCAGCAGCGCGACATCGGGCTACACCTTC. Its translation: CASSATSGYTF. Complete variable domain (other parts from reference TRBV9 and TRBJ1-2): DSGVTQTPKHLITATGQRVTLRCSPRSGDLSVYWYQQSLDQGLQFLIQYYNGEERAKGNILERFSAQQFPDLHSELNLSSLELGDSALYFCASSATSGYTFGSGTRLTVV.

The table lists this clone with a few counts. CDR3 in DNA: TGTGCCAGCAAGTCCGGGACAGGGCCGAACGAGCAGTACTTC. Its translation is CASKSGTGPNEQYF. The V gene is TRBV2, the J gene TRBJ2-7, with 9 bases matching TRBD1. V lost 7 bases to trimming and J lost 5 bases; unmatched junction nucleotides: 9. Germline V gene data show CDR1 as SNHLY and CDR2 as FYNNEI. The CDR3 loop spans 14 amino acids.

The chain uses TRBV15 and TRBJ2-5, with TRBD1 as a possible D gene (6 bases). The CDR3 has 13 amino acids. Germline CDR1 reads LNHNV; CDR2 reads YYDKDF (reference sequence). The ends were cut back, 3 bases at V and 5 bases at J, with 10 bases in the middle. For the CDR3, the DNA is TGTGCCACCAGCAGTGATAGGGGGGAGACCCAGTACTTC. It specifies CATSSDRGETQYF.

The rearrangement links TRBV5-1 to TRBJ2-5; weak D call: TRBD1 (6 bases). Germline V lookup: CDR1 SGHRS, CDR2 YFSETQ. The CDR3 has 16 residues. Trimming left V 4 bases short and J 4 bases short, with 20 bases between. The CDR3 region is CASSNQQGRVGETQYF. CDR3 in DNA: TGCGCCAGCAGCAACCAACAGGGTAGGGTGGGAGAGACCCAGTACTTC.

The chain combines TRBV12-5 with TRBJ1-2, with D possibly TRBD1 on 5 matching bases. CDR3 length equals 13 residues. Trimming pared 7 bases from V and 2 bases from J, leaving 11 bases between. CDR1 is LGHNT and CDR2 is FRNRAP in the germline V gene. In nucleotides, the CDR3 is TGTGCTAGTGCCCTGGGGCAGAACTATGGCTACACCTTC. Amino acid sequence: CASALGQNYGYTF.

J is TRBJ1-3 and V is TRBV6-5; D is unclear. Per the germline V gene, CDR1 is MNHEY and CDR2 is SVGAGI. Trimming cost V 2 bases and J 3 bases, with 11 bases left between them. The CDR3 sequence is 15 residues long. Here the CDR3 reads CASSYNEDSGNTIYF. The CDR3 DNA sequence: TGTGCCAGCAGTTACAACGAGGATAGTGGAAACACCATATATTTT.

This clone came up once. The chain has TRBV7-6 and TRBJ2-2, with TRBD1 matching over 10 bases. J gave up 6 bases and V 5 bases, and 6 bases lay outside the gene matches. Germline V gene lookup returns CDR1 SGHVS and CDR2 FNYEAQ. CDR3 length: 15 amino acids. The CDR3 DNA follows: TGTGCCAGCAGCCCGGACAGGGGGACCGCCGGGGAGCTGTTTTTT. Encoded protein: CASSPDRGTAGELFF.

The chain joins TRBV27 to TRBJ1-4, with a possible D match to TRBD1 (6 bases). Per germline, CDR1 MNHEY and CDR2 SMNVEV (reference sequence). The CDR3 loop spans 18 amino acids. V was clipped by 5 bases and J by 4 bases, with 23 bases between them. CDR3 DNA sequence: TGTGCCAGCAGTCCCAGATCCGGGACACCGAAAGTTAATGAAAAACTGTTTTTT. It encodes CASSPRSGTPKVNEKLFF.

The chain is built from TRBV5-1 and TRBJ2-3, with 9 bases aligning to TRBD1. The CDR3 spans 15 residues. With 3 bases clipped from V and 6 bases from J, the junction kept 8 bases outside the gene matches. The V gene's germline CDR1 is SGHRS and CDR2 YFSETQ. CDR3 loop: CASSSRTGGGDTQYF. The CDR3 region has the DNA TGCGCCAGCAGCTCACGAACAGGGGGCGGGGATACGCAGTATTTT. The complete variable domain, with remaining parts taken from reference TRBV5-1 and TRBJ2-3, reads KAGVTQTPRYLIKTRGQQVTLSCSPISGHRSVSWYQQTPGQGLQFLFEYFSETQRNKGNFPGRFSGRQFSNSRSEMNVSTLELGDSALYLCASSSRTGGGDTQYFGPGTRLTVL.

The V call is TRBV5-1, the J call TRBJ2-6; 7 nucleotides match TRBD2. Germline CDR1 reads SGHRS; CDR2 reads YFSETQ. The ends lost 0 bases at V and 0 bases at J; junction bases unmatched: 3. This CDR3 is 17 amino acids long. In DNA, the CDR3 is TGCGCCAGCAGCTTGGCGGGAGGACTCTCTGGGGCCAACGTCCTGACTTTC. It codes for CASSLAGGLSGANVLTF.

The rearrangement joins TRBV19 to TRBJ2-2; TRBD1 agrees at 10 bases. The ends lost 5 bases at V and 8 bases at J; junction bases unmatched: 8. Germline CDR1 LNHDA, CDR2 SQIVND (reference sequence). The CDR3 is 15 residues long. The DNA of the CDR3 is TGTGCCAGTAGTTCCCGGGACAGGGGCTGGGGGGAGCTGTTTTTT. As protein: CASSSRDRGWGELFF.

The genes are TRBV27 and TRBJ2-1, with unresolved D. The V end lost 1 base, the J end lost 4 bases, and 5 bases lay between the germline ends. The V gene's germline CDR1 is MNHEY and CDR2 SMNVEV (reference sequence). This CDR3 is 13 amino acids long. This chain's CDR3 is CASSLYGYNEQFF. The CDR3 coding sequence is TGTGCCAGCAGTTTATACGGGTACAATGAGCAGTTCTTC.

Here the CDR3 DNA reads TGTGCCAGCAGCACCCGGACTAGCGGGAAGCCCGGGAACACCGGGGAGCTGTTTTTT. Protein: CASSTRTSGKPGNTGELFF. The J gene is TRBJ2-2, the V gene TRBV11-3; 12 bases are shared with TRBD2. The CDR3 extends over 19 amino acids. Per germline, CDR1 SGHNT and CDR2 YENEEA. Germline trimming cut 5 bases from V and 1 base from J; bases unmatched to any gene: 11.

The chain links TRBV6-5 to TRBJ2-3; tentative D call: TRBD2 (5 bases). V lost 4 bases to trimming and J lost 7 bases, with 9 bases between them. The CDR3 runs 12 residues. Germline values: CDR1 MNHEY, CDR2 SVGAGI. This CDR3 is CASSSPGYTQYF. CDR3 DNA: TGTGCCAGCAGTTCCCCGGGATATACGCAGTATTTT.

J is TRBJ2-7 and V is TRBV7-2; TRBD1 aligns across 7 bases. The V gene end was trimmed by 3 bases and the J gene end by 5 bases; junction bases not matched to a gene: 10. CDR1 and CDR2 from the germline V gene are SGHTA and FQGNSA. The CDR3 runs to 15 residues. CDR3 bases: TGTGCCAGCAGCTTTGGGAGTAACAGGGGTGACGAGCAGTACTTC. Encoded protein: CASSFGSNRGDEQYF.

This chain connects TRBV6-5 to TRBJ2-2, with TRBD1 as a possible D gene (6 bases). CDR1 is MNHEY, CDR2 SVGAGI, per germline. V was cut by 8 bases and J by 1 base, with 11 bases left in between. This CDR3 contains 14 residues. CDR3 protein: CASHRDKNTGELFF. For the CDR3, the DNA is TGTGCCAGCCACCGGGACAAGAACACCGGGGAGCTGTTTTTT.

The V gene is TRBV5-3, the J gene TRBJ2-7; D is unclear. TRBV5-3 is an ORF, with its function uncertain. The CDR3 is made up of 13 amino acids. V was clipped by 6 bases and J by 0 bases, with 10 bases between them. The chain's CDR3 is CARKYFHSYEQYF. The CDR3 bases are TGTGCCAGAAAGTACTTCCACTCCTACGAGCAGTACTTC.

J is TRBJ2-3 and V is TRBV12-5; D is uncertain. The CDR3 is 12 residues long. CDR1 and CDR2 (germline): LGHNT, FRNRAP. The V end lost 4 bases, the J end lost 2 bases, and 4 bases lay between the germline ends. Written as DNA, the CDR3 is TGTGCTAGTGGTTCGTACACAGATACGCAGTATTTT. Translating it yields CASGSYTDTQYF.

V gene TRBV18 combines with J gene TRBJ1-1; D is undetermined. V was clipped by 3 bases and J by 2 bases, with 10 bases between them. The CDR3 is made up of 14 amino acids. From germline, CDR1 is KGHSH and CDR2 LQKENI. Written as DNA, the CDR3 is TGTGCCAGCTCACCGCAATACACCAACACTGAAGCTTTCTTT. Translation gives CASSPQYTNTEAFF.

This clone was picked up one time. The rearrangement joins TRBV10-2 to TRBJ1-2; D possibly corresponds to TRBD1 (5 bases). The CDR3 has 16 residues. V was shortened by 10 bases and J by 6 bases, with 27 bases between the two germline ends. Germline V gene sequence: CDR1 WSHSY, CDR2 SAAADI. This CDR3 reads CAIPWSDSLRGNGYTF. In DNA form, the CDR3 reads TGCGCCATCCCCTGGAGTGACAGCCTCCGTGGAAATGGCTACACCTTC.

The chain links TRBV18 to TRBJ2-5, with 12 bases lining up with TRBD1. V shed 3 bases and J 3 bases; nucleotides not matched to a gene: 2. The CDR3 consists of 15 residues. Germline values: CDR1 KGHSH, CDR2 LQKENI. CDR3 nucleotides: TGTGCCAGCTCACCGGGACAGGGGGCTGAAGAGACCCAGTACTTC. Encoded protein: CASSPGQGAEETQYF.

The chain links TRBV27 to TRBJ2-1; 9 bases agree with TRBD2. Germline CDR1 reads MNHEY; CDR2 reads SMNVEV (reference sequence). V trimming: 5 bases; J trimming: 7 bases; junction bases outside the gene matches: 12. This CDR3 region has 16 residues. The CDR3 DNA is TGTGCCAGCAGTACGGCGGGAGGGCCGGTGGAGAATGAGCAGTTCTTC. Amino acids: CASSTAGGPVENEQFF.

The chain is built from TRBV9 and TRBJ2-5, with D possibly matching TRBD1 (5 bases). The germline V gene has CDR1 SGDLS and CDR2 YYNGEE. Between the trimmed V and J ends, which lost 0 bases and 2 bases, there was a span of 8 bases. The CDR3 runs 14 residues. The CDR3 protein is CASSVAQGQETQYF. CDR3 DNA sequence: TGTGCCAGCAGCGTAGCTCAGGGTCAAGAGACCCAGTACTTC.

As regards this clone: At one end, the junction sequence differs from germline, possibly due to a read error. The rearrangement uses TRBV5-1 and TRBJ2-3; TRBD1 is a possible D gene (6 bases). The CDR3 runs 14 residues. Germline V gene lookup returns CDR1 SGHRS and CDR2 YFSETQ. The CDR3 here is CASSLEQGWDTQYF. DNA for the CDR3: TGCGCCAGCAGTTTGGAACAGGGATGGGATACGCAGTATTTT.

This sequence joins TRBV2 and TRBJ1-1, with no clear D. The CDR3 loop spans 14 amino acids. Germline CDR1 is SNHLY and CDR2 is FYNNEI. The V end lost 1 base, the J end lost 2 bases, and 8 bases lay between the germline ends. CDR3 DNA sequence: TGTGCCAGCAGTGAAGATGGCAGAAACACTGAAGCTTTCTTT. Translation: CASSEDGRNTEAFF. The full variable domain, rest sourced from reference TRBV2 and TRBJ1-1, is EPEVTQTPSHQVTQMGQEVILRCVPISNHLYFYWYRQILGQKVEFLVSFYNNEISEKSEIFDDQFSVERPDGSNFTLKIRSTKLEDSAMYFCASSEDGRNTEAFFGQGTRLTVV.

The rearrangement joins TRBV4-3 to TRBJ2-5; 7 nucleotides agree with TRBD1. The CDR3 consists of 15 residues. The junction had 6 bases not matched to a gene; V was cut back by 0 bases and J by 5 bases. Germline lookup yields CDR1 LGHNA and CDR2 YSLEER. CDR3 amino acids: CASSQEHRGPETQYF. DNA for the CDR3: TGCGCCAGCAGCCAAGAGCACAGGGGTCCGGAGACCCAGTACTTC.